The T cell receptor (beta chain) described here comes from a study of monozygotic twins with inflammatory bowel disease. Study conclusions and caveats: Variability in patient repertoires may have come partly from differing immunosuppressive treatments. Nothing supported a single strong signal or clonotype that was associated with IBD.

Looked up from germline, CDR1 is GTSNPN and CDR2 is SVGIG (reference sequence). This CDR3 has 12 amino acids. As to this clonotype: The antigen remains undetermined.

Each donor gave about 2.5 ml of peripheral blood. Generation of cDNA took place in eight separate reactions per sample. TCRdb processed the 5' RACE reads again and assigns one entry to each CDR3 protein, with no DNA. The repertoire shows approximately 420,000 distinct CDR3 sequences; the top ten hold under 3%. The sequenced sample was blood. This TCR derives from a human donor with ulcerative colitis or Crohn's disease, or a healthy co-twin of an affected twin (not recorded which). The chain joins TRBV30 to TRBJ1-2; TCRdb indicates TRBD1, and absent DNA this call remains unverified. Here the CDR3 reads CAWSRDRSGYTF.